Below, 28 T cell receptor beta chains from the same sample are listed, as sequenced in a study of OX40 agonist ivuxolimab in advanced cancers. Library preparation used the immunoSEQ multiplex PCR assay. The immuneACCESS repertoire file appears here via TCRdb, limited to in-frame rearrangements. These files lack a portion of the clones; in checked studies, under half of the deficit traces to unresolved V genes, and the cause of the others is not known. Present in this sample are tens of thousands of clones, roughly 80% of which were seen just once. Roughly 4.9% of the sample is in the top ten clones. The specimen was CD4+ or CD8+ T cells sorted from blood, collected in a trial of the OX40 agonist ivuxolimab. These receptors were collected from an adult with an advanced solid tumor such as melanoma, head and neck, liver or kidney cancer.

This clone has only a few counts. Different DNA sequences within this sample yield the same CDR3. The J gene is TRBJ1-1, the V gene TRBV5-1; weak D call: TRBD1 (5 bases). The germline V gene has CDR1 SGHRS and CDR2 YFSETQ. The CDR3 totals 12 residues. Deletions cut 5 bases from V and 3 bases from J, with 8 bases between. CDR3 residues: CASSQGDTEAFF. In DNA, the CDR3 is TGCGCCAGCAGTCAGGGAGACACTGAAGCTTTCTTT.

The chain uses TRBV19 and TRBJ2-1; a possible D gene is TRBD2 (6 bases). This CDR3 contains 15 residues. Germline V CDR1 and CDR2: LNHDA, SQIVND (reference sequence). V was pared by 1 base and J by 7 bases, with 14 bases between. The CDR3 bases are TGTGCCAGTAGTATAGTGGAGGGGTCGTATAATGAGCAGTTCTTC. Protein: CASSIVEGSYNEQFF.

The chain carries TRBV29-1 and TRBJ2-2, with D possibly TRBD2 on 5 matching bases. The V end was cut by 7 bases, the J end by 2 bases, with 8 bases between. This CDR3 has 12 amino acids. Germline values: CDR1 SQVTM, CDR2 ANQGSEA. Here the CDR3 DNA reads TGCAGCGCACGGGAAAACACCGGGGAGCTGTTTTTT. Translating gives CSARENTGELFF.

This chain uses TRBV29-1 with TRBJ2-1, with D possibly matching TRBD1 (6 bases). The CDR3 is made up of 17 amino acids. V lost 7 bases, J lost 0 bases, and 22 bases lay in between. Germline lookup yields CDR1 SQVTM and CDR2 ANQGSEA. The chain's CDR3 is CSASRDTLRGSYNEQFF. The CDR3 DNA reads as TGCAGCGCCTCCAGGGACACGTTAAGGGGCTCCTACAATGAGCAGTTCTTC.

The V gene is TRBV21-1, the J gene TRBJ2-5. TRBV21-1 is reported as a pseudogene. The CDR3 sequence is 16 residues long. The CDR3 spells CASSKRGDLRRETQYF. CDR3 nucleotides: TGTGCCAGCAGCAAAAGGGGGGATTTACGGCGAGAGACCCAGTACTTC.

The gene calls are TRBV7-2 and TRBJ2-5; 10 bases agree with TRBD1. The CDR3 is 16 residues long. Looked up from germline, CDR1 is SGHTA and CDR2 is FQGNSA. Unmatched junction bases numbered 7, after V lost 5 bases and J lost 1 base. The DNA of the CDR3 is TGTGCCAGCAGCCCCTTTGGACAGGGGGGCCAAGAGACCCAGTACTTC. Its translation: CASSPFGQGGQETQYF.

The rearrangement links TRBV7-9 to TRBJ1-2; TRBD1 is a possible D gene (6 bases). Germline V gene lookup returns CDR1 SEHNR and CDR2 FQNEAQ (reference sequence). V was cut by 5 bases and J by 2 bases, with 15 bases left in between. This CDR3 has 15 amino acids. DNA of the CDR3: TGTGCCAGCAGCCCCACGGCTGGACAGAACTATGGCTACACCTTC. This codes for CASSPTAGQNYGYTF. The variable domain in full, completed from reference TRBV7-9 and TRBJ1-2, reads DTGVSQNPRHKITKRGQNVTFRCDPISEHNRLYWYRQTLGQGPEFLTYFQNEAQLEKSRLLSDRFSAERPKGSFSTLEIQRTEQGDSAMYLCASSPTAGQNYGYTFGSGTRLTVV.

The chain recombines TRBV10-1 with TRBJ2-1; D may be TRBD2 (6 bases). The CDR3 is 16 amino acids. Trimming took 6 bases from V and 6 from J, leaving 21 bases between them. CDR1 is WNHNN, CDR2 SYGVQD, per germline (reference sequence). CDR3: CASRKDRLDRPNEQFF. Here the CDR3 DNA reads TGCGCCAGCAGGAAGGATCGACTAGACAGACCCAATGAGCAGTTCTTC.

The genes are TRBV7-9 and TRBJ2-3; no reliable D call. The V end was cut by 1 base, the J end by 5 bases, with 13 bases between. The CDR3 totals 15 residues. Germline assignment: CDR1 SEHNR and CDR2 FQNEAQ (reference sequence). In DNA, the CDR3 is TGTGCCAGCAGCTTAGATAGCACATGGGGAGATACGCAGTATTTT. Its translation is CASSLDSTWGDTQYF.

The chain employs TRBV7-6 and TRBJ1-1, with 7 bases aligning to TRBD1. Germline V CDR1 and CDR2: SGHVS, FNYEAQ. V gave up 1 base and J gave up 5 bases; unmatched junction bases: 10. This CDR3 region has 16 residues. This CDR3 reads CASSLEQGKGETEAFF. The CDR3 DNA is TGTGCCAGCAGCTTAGAACAGGGGAAGGGGGAGACTGAAGCTTTCTTT.

In this sample, this clone turned up once. The chain combines TRBV4-1 with TRBJ1-4; D may be TRBD1 (5 bases). With 1 base removed from V and 8 bases from J, the gap between germline ends came to 17 bases. Germline CDR1 is MGHRA and CDR2 is YSYEKL. The CDR3 has 16 residues. The CDR3 DNA is TGCGCCAGCAGCCAAGTCCGAGGGCAGGGTGAGGAAAAACTGTTTTTT. Residues: CASSQVRGQGEEKLFF.

J is TRBJ2-7 and V is TRBV6-1, with D perhaps TRBD1 (7 bases). The V and J ends lost 6 bases and 7 bases respectively, with 19 bases between them. From germline, CDR1 is MNHNS and CDR2 SASEGT. The CDR3 is made up of 14 amino acids. CDR3 amino acids: CASREVTGRQEQYF. In nucleotides, the CDR3 is TGTGCCAGCAGGGAGGTGACAGGGAGGCAGGAGCAGTACTTC.

V is TRBV6-4 and J is TRBJ1-5; 9 bases are a match to TRBD1. CDR3 length: 19 residues. V was pared by 4 bases and J by 6 bases, with 19 bases of the junction left unmatched. The V gene's germline CDR1 is MRHNA and CDR2 SNTAGT. CDR3 in amino acids: CASSGRDRDAQKSSQPQHF. The CDR3 DNA sequence: TGTGCCAGCAGTGGCCGGGACAGGGACGCCCAAAAATCCAGTCAGCCCCAGCATTTT.

V is TRBV19 and J is TRBJ2-3; 7 nucleotides align to TRBD1. The CDR3 length is 14 residues. Germline V gene lookup returns CDR1 LNHDA and CDR2 SQIVND (reference sequence). V shed 5 bases and J 3 bases; nucleotides not matched to a gene: 5. The CDR3 bases are TGTGCCAGTAGTCCCCGGACAGGAACAGATACGCAGTATTTT. Its protein product is CASSPRTGTDTQYF.

This chain connects TRBV6-1 to TRBJ1-5; TRBD1 matches at 7 bases. The CDR3 contains 14 residues. The J segment lost 5 bases and the V segment lost 6 bases, leaving 7 bases of the junction unmatched. Germline-derived CDR1 and CDR2 are MNHNS and SASEGT. In nucleotides, the CDR3 is TGTGCCAGCAGGATGGTAACAGGGGATCAGCCCCAGCATTTT. This gives the protein CASRMVTGDQPQHF.

V gene TRBV4-1 combines with J gene TRBJ2-4; TRBD1 matches 8 bases. J was trimmed by 1 base and V by 1 base; bases with no gene match: 6. This CDR3 spans 17 amino acids. Germline CDR1 is MGHRA and CDR2 is YSYEKL. This CDR3 is CASSQVGTGRAKNIQYF. Written as DNA, the CDR3 is TGCGCCAGCAGCCAAGTCGGGACAGGCCGCGCCAAAAACATTCAGTACTTC.

The V call is TRBV6-1, the J call TRBJ2-3, with 10 bases lining up with TRBD2. CDR3 size: 14 residues. Losses at the gene ends were 10 bases for V and 5 bases for J; bases not matched to a gene: 9. Germline CDR1 reads MNHNS; CDR2 reads SASEGT. CDR3 protein: CATRLAGAGDTQYF. The CDR3 DNA reads TGTGCCACCCGCCTAGCGGGGGCGGGAGATACGCAGTATTTT.

The chain employs TRBV5-1 and TRBJ2-1, with TRBD2 matching over 10 bases. The CDR3 consists of 15 residues. CDR1 is SGHRS and CDR2 is YFSETQ in the germline V gene. With V trimmed by 3 bases and J by 4 bases, 4 bases remained unmatched. CDR3 protein: CASSWLAGAYNEQFF. The CDR3 coding sequence is TGCGCCAGCAGCTGGCTAGCGGGGGCTTACAATGAGCAGTTCTTC.

The chain joins TRBV5-5 to TRBJ2-2; 9 bases agree with TRBD1. Germline V gives CDR1 SGHKS, CDR2 YYEKEE (reference sequence). The junction had 0 bases not matched to a gene; V was cut back by 3 bases and J by 3 bases. This CDR3 is 14 amino acids long. The CDR3 nucleotides are TGTGCCAGCAGCTGGACAGGGGACACCGGGGAGCTGTTTTTT. It specifies CASSWTGDTGELFF.

The gene calls are TRBV5-1 and TRBJ1-4, with unresolved D. Per the germline V gene, CDR1 is SGHRS and CDR2 is YFSETQ. The CDR3 is made up of 15 amino acids. The V and J ends lost 1 base and 1 base respectively, with 8 bases between them. The DNA for the CDR3 is TGCGCCAGCAGCTTGAGCGTGGGAACTAATGAAAAACTGTTTTTT. This gives the protein CASSLSVGTNEKLFF.

The V and J genes are TRBV5-1 and TRBJ2-1; D is uncertain. V shed 2 bases and J shed 5 bases, with 14 bases lying between them. The germline gives CDR1 SGHRS, CDR2 YFSETQ. This CDR3 contains 15 residues. This CDR3 reads CASSFSRPADNEQFF. In nucleotides, the CDR3 is TGCGCCAGCAGCTTTTCCCGGCCCGCCGACAATGAGCAGTTCTTC.

The rearrangement links TRBV4-3 to TRBJ1-2; no reliable D call. This CDR3 is 15 amino acids long. Deletions cut 1 base from V and 1 base from J, with 10 bases between. CDR1 and CDR2 (germline): LGHNA, YSLEER. CDR3 protein: CASSQGGGLNYGYTF. CDR3 nucleotide sequence: TGCGCCAGCAGCCAAGGAGGAGGCCTTAACTATGGCTACACCTTC.

This chain joins TRBV5-5 and TRBJ1-2; TRBD1 aligns across 7 bases. Germline lookup yields CDR1 SGHKS and CDR2 YYEKEE (reference sequence). The V segment lost 1 base and the J segment 1 base; nucleotides outside the gene matches: 4. The CDR3 totals 15 residues. CDR3 loop: CASSLWDRNNYGYTF. Written as DNA, the CDR3 is TGTGCCAGCAGCTTGTGGGACAGAAATAACTATGGCTACACCTTC.

J is TRBJ1-2 and V is TRBV19; D not resolved. The CDR3 sequence is 13 residues long. V was clipped by 6 bases and J by 8 bases, with 16 bases between them. The germline V gene has CDR1 LNHDA and CDR2 SQIVND (reference sequence). CDR3 region: CASSLGGVKGYTF. CDR3 in DNA: TGTGCCAGTAGCCTCGGAGGAGTTAAGGGCTACACCTTC.

The genes are TRBV4-2 and TRBJ2-2, with D perhaps given as TRBD1 or TRBD2 (6 bases each). The CDR3 runs 16 residues. CDR1 and CDR2 from the germline V gene are LGHNA and YNFKEQ. Trimming shortened V by 2 bases and J by 4 bases, and 14 bases separated the two germline ends. CDR3 sequence (DNA): TGTGCCAGCAGCCAACTCAAAGGGGGGACCACCGGGGAGCTGTTTTTT. Protein product: CASSQLKGGTTGELFF.

V gene TRBV18 combines with J gene TRBJ1-5; D not resolved. CDR1 and CDR2 (germline): KGHSH, LQKENI. V gave up 3 bases and J gave up 0 bases, with 6 bases separating them. CDR3 length: 14 residues. As DNA, the CDR3 is TGTGCCAGCTCACCGGATTTTAGCAATCAGCCCCAGCATTTT. Translating gives CASSPDFSNQPQHF.

The chain combines TRBV7-2 with TRBJ2-3; 8 bases align to TRBD2. Losses at the gene ends were 5 bases for V and 3 bases for J; bases not matched to a gene: 7. The germline V gene has CDR1 SGHTA and CDR2 FQGNSA. The CDR3 length is 15 residues. The CDR3 reads CASSLSGSGTDTQYF. The CDR3 DNA is TGTGCCAGCAGCCTGAGCGGGAGCGGGACAGATACGCAGTATTTT.

V gene TRBV30 combines with J gene TRBJ2-3; 9 nucleotides match TRBD1. In germline, CDR1 is GTSNPN, CDR2 SVGIG (reference sequence). CDR3 size: 17 residues. Unmatched junction bases numbered 13, after V lost 2 bases and J lost 4 bases. CDR3 nucleotides: TGTGCCTGGAGTCCTAGGTGGACAGGGGAGCGGGCAGATACGCAGTATTTT. Residues: CAWSPRWTGERADTQYF.